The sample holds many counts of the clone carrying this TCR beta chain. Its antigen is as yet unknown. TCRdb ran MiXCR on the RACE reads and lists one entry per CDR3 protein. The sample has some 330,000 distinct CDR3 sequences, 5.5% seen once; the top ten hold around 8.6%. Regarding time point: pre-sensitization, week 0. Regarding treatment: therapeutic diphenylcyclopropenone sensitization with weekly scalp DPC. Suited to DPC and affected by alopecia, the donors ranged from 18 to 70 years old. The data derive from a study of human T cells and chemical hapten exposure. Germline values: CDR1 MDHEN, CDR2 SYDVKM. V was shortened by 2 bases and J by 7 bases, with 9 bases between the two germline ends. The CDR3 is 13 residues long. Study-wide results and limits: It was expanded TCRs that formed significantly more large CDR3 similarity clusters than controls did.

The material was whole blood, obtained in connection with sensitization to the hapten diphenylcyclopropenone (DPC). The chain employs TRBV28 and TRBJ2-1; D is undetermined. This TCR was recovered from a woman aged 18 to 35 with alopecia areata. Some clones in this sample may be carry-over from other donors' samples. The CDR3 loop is CASSLQNLNEQFF. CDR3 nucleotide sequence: TGTGCCAGCAGTTTACAAAACTTAAATGAGCAGTTCTTC.